Below, 18 T cell receptor beta chains from the same sample are listed, as sequenced in a study of somatic mutations in cytotoxic T cells in rheumatoid arthritis. Profiled with immunoSEQ multiplex PCR; TCRdb holds only in-frame clones, not every one. The repertoire holds fewer than 30,000 clones, with over 80% as singletons. The sample was CD8+ T cells sorted from blood. The source is a man in his forties or fifties in good health.

CDR3 DNA sequence: TGTGCCAGCAGCTTATCTAGCGGGAGTATTAATGAGCAGTTCTTC. Its translation is CASSLSSGSINEQFF. This chain joins TRBV11-2 and TRBJ2-1; 10 bases fit TRBD2. Germline values: CDR1 SGHAT, CDR2 FQNNGV. This CDR3 is built from 15 residues. Trimming took 2 bases from V and 7 from J; bases not matched to a gene: 5.

The rearrangement links TRBV4-1 to TRBJ2-1; unclear D gene. Trimming took 0 bases from V and 0 from J, leaving 12 bases between them. The CDR3 extends over 17 amino acids. In germline, CDR1 is MGHRA, CDR2 YSYEKL. The CDR3: CASSQDLPASSYNEQFF. The CDR3 DNA sequence: TGCGCCAGCAGCCAAGATCTTCCCGCGAGCTCCTACAATGAGCAGTTCTTC.

The rearrangement links TRBV20-1 to TRBJ2-7; D is ambiguous. This CDR3 has 11 amino acids. V shed 5 bases and J shed 7 bases, with 12 bases lying between them. The V gene's germline CDR1 is DFQATT and CDR2 SNEGSKA (reference sequence). The CDR3 protein is CSAAVGGEQYF. In nucleotides, the CDR3 is TGCAGTGCTGCGGTGGGTGGGGAGCAGTACTTC.

V is TRBV6-1 and J is TRBJ1-2; no clear D gene. The CDR3 extends over 14 amino acids. The germline CDR1 and CDR2 sequences are MNHNS and SASEGT. Trimming pared 0 bases from V and 5 bases from J, leaving 10 bases between. CDR3 amino acids: CASSEASTQYGYTF. As DNA, the CDR3 is TGTGCCAGCAGTGAAGCGTCCACCCAGTATGGCTACACCTTC.

The chain uses TRBV7-6 and TRBJ2-1; D not resolved. Germline V lookup: CDR1 SGHVS, CDR2 FNYEAQ. V was clipped by 5 bases and J by 8 bases, with 16 bases between them. This CDR3 is 14 amino acids long. The CDR3 region has the DNA TGTGCCAGCAGCCGCGATGGCCGTTACGATGAGCAGTTCTTC. Translated: CASSRDGRYDEQFF.

This chain joins TRBV5-6 and TRBJ2-1; D is perhaps TRBD2 (7 bases). Germline CDR1 is SGHDT and CDR2 is YYEEEE. V dropped 1 base and J dropped 13 bases, with 12 bases sitting between them. The CDR3 is 12 residues long. This CDR3 reads CASSLSGGHQFF. The CDR3 bases are TGTGCCAGCAGCTTGTCGGGGGGACACCAGTTCTTC.

V is TRBV10-3 and J is TRBJ1-5; TRBD1 matches 8 bases. The CDR3 runs 15 residues. Trimming at V came to 5 bases and at J to 0 bases, leaving 3 bases not matched to a gene. Per the germline V gene, CDR1 is ENHRY and CDR2 is SYGVKD. The CDR3 is CAISPGGYSNQPQHF. CDR3 nucleotide sequence: TGTGCCATCAGTCCAGGGGGCTATAGCAATCAGCCCCAGCATTTT.

The chain combines TRBV2 with TRBJ2-3, with D unresolved. In germline, CDR1 is SNHLY, CDR2 FYNNEI. The CDR3 contains 10 residues. Trimming shortened V by 4 bases and J by 8 bases, and 4 bases separated the two germline ends. This CDR3 is CASSGGTQYF. The CDR3 region has the DNA TGTGCCAGCAGTGGAGGTACGCAGTATTTT.

The chain joins TRBV7-9 to TRBJ2-1, with TRBD2 matching 15 bases. Trimming removed 5 bases from V and 9 bases from J; junction bases left unmatched: 2. Germline V gene sequence: CDR1 SEHNR, CDR2 FQNEAQ (reference sequence). The CDR3 loop spans 14 amino acids. This chain's CDR3 is CASSKGLAGGEQFF. CDR3 bases: TGTGCCAGCAGCAAGGGACTAGCGGGAGGTGAGCAGTTCTTC.

Only one count was recorded for this clone. The chain joins TRBV5-1 to TRBJ2-1, with 8 bases fitting TRBD2. The trim removed 4 bases at V and 6 bases at J, leaving 6 bases unmatched. The germline CDR1 and CDR2 sequences are SGHRS and YFSETQ. The CDR3 consists of 14 residues. The CDR3 nucleotides read TGCGCCAGCAGCGAAAGCGGGAGTCGCAATGAGCAGTTCTTC. Its translation: CASSESGSRNEQFF.

V and J are TRBV13 and TRBJ2-7, with no clear D. Germline assignment: CDR1 PRHDT and CDR2 FYEKMQ (reference sequence). This CDR3 spans 13 amino acids. The ends were cut back, 1 base at V and 1 base at J, with 5 bases in the middle. The CDR3 sequence: CASSLAASYEQYF. As DNA, the CDR3 is TGTGCCAGCAGCTTAGCAGCTTCCTACGAGCAGTACTTC.

This rearrangement joins TRBV27 to TRBJ1-2, with D unclear. CDR1 and CDR2 from the germline V gene are MNHEY and SMNVEV (reference sequence). This CDR3 contains 13 residues. The ends were cut back, 3 bases at V and 4 bases at J, with 9 bases in the middle. In DNA form, the CDR3 reads TGTGCCAGCAGTTTTGGACGGACCTATGGCTACACCTTC. This sequence encodes CASSFGRTYGYTF.

This chain links TRBV9 with TRBJ1-1; 7 bases are shared with TRBD1. Trimming removed 4 bases from V and 4 bases from J; junction bases left unmatched: 4. Germline-derived CDR1 and CDR2 are SGDLS and YYNGEE. This CDR3 region has 13 residues. DNA of the CDR3: TGTGCCAGCAGCCCGGACAGGCCCACTGAAGCTTTCTTT. Translating gives CASSPDRPTEAFF.

The chain links TRBV30 to TRBJ2-7; D could derive from TRBD1 or TRBD2 (5 bases each). This CDR3 has 15 residues. Germline CDR1 is GTSNPN and CDR2 is SVGIG (reference sequence). V was pared by 0 bases and J by 4 bases, with 16 bases between. CDR3: CAWSVGREYLYEQYF. The DNA for the CDR3 is TGTGCCTGGAGTGTAGGCAGGGAGTATTTGTACGAGCAGTACTTC.

The V call is TRBV12-2, the J call TRBJ1-1; the D segment call TRBD1 is taken from the table without a DNA check. TRBV12-2 is assigned pseudogene status. The CDR3 extends over 12 amino acids. CDR3 residues: CASRPGTGLAFF. The DNA for the CDR3 is TGTGCAAGTCGACCCGGGACAGGTTTGGCTTTCTTT.

The rearrangement joins TRBV6-5 to TRBJ2-3, with D unresolved. Germline assignment: CDR1 MNHEY and CDR2 SVGAGI. The CDR3 runs to 12 residues. V was clipped by 6 bases and J by 4 bases, with 8 bases between them. CDR3 amino acids: CASSTAADTQYF. The CDR3 bases are TGTGCCAGCAGCACAGCCGCAGATACGCAGTATTTT.

V and J are TRBV28 and TRBJ1-1, with 7 positions matching TRBD1. The germline CDR1 and CDR2 sequences are MDHEN and SYDVKM. With V trimmed by 5 bases and J by 5 bases, 2 bases remained unmatched. The CDR3 is made up of 12 amino acids. The CDR3 sequence is CASSLRGTEAFF. CDR3 nucleotide sequence: TGTGCCAGCAGTCTCAGGGGGACTGAAGCTTTCTTT. Based on the CDR3 plus reference TRBV28 and TRBJ1-1, the full variable domain is DVKVTQSSRYLVKRTGEKVFLECVQDMDHENMFWYRQDPGLGLRLIYFSYDVKMKEKGDIPEGYSVSREKKERFSLILESASTNQTSMYLCASSLRGTEAFFGQGTRLTVV.

About this clone: A much larger clonotype is one base distant, so this may be a read error. The gene calls are TRBV11-2 and TRBJ1-2, with D perhaps TRBD1 (6 bases). With 3 bases removed from V and 2 bases from J, the gap between germline ends came to 7 bases. The CDR3 loop spans 13 amino acids. The germline V gene encodes CDR1 SGHAT and CDR2 FQNNGV. The CDR3 DNA reads as TGTGCCAGCAGCTTCACAGGGAACTATGGCTACACCTTC. It specifies CASSFTGNYGYTF.